The next 15 T cell receptor beta chains were all read from a single sample in a study of OX40 agonist ivuxolimab in advanced cancers. Repertoires were generated with immunoSEQ multiplex PCR, while TCRdb's copy carries only in-frame clones and drops some. The sample contains under 85,000 clones, 88% of which appear only once. This sample comprised CD4+ or CD8+ T cells sorted from blood, obtained in a trial of the OX40 agonist ivuxolimab. These receptors were collected from an adult with an advanced solid tumor such as melanoma, head and neck, liver or kidney cancer.

This chain links TRBV29-1 with TRBJ2-7; maybe TRBD1 (8 bases). CDR1 and CDR2 from the germline V gene are SQVTM and ANQGSEA. The CDR3 consists of 12 residues. V was shortened by 7 bases and J by 7 bases, with 17 bases between the two germline ends. The CDR3 here is CSGTGGAGEQYF. Written as DNA, the CDR3 is TGCAGCGGTACAGGGGGAGCGGGGGAGCAGTACTTC.

The rearrangement links TRBV6-6 to TRBJ1-2, with 10 bases aligning to TRBD1. CDR1 and CDR2 from the germline V gene are MNHNY and SVGAGI (reference sequence). With 2 bases clipped from V and 5 bases from J, the junction kept 5 bases outside the gene matches. CDR3 size: 15 residues. The CDR3 is CASSYVGTGDYGYTF. The CDR3 region has the DNA TGTGCCAGCAGTTACGTCGGGACAGGGGATTATGGCTACACCTTC.

The CDR3 sequence is CASSVGQGNYGYTF. The CDR3 DNA sequence: TGCGCCAGCAGCGTCGGACAGGGAAACTATGGCTACACCTTC. The genes are TRBV5-1 and TRBJ1-2, with 8 bases that match TRBD1. J was trimmed by 2 bases and V by 4 bases; bases with no gene match: 4. This CDR3 comprises 14 residues. Germline V gives CDR1 SGHRS, CDR2 YFSETQ.

This chain links TRBV28 with TRBJ1-2; a weak D match, TRBD1 (5 bases). From germline, CDR1 is MDHEN and CDR2 SYDVKM. The CDR3 is 11 residues long. Trimming took 5 bases from V and 7 from J, leaving 8 bases between them. The CDR3 spells CASSPQGGYTF. CDR3 sequence (DNA): TGTGCCAGCAGTCCCCAGGGTGGCTACACCTTC.

This rearrangement joins TRBV6-4 to TRBJ2-2, with a possible D match to TRBD2 (7 bases). V shed 0 bases and J shed 0 bases, with 11 bases lying between them. In germline, CDR1 is MRHNA, CDR2 SNTAGT. This CDR3 region has 17 residues. The CDR3 loop is CASSDSRRGPNTGELFF. CDR3 DNA: TGTGCCAGCAGTGACTCCAGGCGGGGGCCGAACACCGGGGAGCTGTTTTTT.

J is TRBJ1-1 and V is TRBV10-1; 7 nucleotides match TRBD1. V trimming: 4 bases; J trimming: 1 base; junction bases outside the gene matches: 6. Germline-derived CDR1 and CDR2 are WNHNN and SYGVQD (reference sequence). The CDR3 spans 15 residues. The CDR3 reads CASSAEGQRNTEAFF. The CDR3, as DNA: TGCGCCAGCAGTGCCGAGGGACAGCGGAACACTGAAGCTTTCTTT.

V gene TRBV6-1 combines with J gene TRBJ2-7; D is possibly TRBD1 or TRBD2 (5 bases each). Per germline, CDR1 MNHNS and CDR2 SASEGT. CDR3 length: 13 residues. Trimming stripped 7 bases from V and 2 bases from J, with 12 bases between. The CDR3 DNA reads as TGTGCCAGCAATCGGCAGGGACCCTACGAGCAGTACTTC. Its translation: CASNRQGPYEQYF.

This chain links TRBV20-1 with TRBJ1-1; D ambiguous. The length of the CDR3 is 10 residues. The V and J ends lost 3 bases and 6 bases respectively, with 5 bases between them. CDR1 and CDR2 from the germline V gene are DFQATT and SNEGSKA (reference sequence). CDR3 in amino acids: CSARRAEAFF. The CDR3 DNA follows: TGCAGTGCTAGGCGTGCTGAAGCTTTCTTT.

The chain couples TRBV29-1 to TRBJ2-5, with D possibly being TRBD2 (7 bases). Germline CDR1 reads SQVTM; CDR2 reads ANQGSEA. The CDR3 has 15 amino acids. V gave up 5 bases and J gave up 5 bases, with 21 bases separating them. The CDR3 protein is CSVRGVGGRRETQYF. Here the CDR3 DNA reads TGCAGCGTTCGGGGAGTCGGGGGGCGGCGGGAGACCCAGTACTTC.

This chain uses TRBV2 with TRBJ2-7; D possibly uses TRBD1 or TRBD2 (5 bases each). This CDR3 spans 14 amino acids. Trimming removed 6 bases from V and 2 bases from J, with 14 bases in between. The V gene's germline CDR1 is SNHLY and CDR2 FYNNEI. The CDR3 bases are TGTGCCAGCAGCAACCGGGACGGGGCCTACGAGCAGTACTTC. Its protein is CASSNRDGAYEQYF.

For the CDR3, the DNA is TGTGCCAGCACTCAACAGGGGAGCACTGAAGCTTTCTTT. Protein: CASTQQGSTEAFF. The rearrangement links TRBV6-5 to TRBJ1-1; 7 bases line up with TRBD1. The V segment lost 7 bases and the J segment 4 bases; nucleotides outside the gene matches: 6. The CDR3 is made up of 13 amino acids. Germline lookup yields CDR1 MNHEY and CDR2 SVGAGI.

The chain is built from TRBV7-9 and TRBJ1-3, with D uncertain. This CDR3 is 13 amino acids long. Trimming cost V 3 bases and J 0 bases, with 3 bases left between them. The germline V gene encodes CDR1 SEHNR and CDR2 FQNEAQ (reference sequence). As DNA, the CDR3 is TGTGCCAGCAGCTTTACCTCTGGAAACACCATATATTTT. Its protein product is CASSFTSGNTIYF.

The rearrangement joins TRBV6-1 to TRBJ1-5, with TRBD1 identical over 8 bases. Germline CDR1 is MNHNS and CDR2 is SASEGT. Germline trimming cut 7 bases from V and 8 bases from J; bases unmatched to any gene: 13. There are 15 residues in the CDR3. The CDR3 bases are TGTGCCAGCATCGGCGGAGACAGGGGAGAAGAGCCCCAGCATTTT. Translation gives CASIGGDRGEEPQHF.

The chain couples TRBV5-4 to TRBJ2-1; 7 nucleotides agree with TRBD2. J was trimmed by 5 bases and V by 6 bases; bases with no gene match: 8. Per germline, CDR1 SGHNT and CDR2 YYREEE (reference sequence). There are 14 residues in the CDR3. The CDR3 loop is CASTRTRVDNEQFF. CDR3 in DNA: TGTGCCAGCACCCGGACTAGGGTCGACAATGAGCAGTTCTTC.

This rearrangement joins TRBV7-3 to TRBJ2-3; no clear D. Germline V gene data show CDR1 as SGHTA and CDR2 as FQGTGA. The germline V and J ends were trimmed by 4 bases and 0 bases, with 8 bases remaining between them. The CDR3 consists of 14 residues. The CDR3 nucleotides are TGTGCCAGCAGCTCTAGTGGGAGCACAGATACGCAGTATTTT. This gives the protein CASSSSGSTDTQYF.